The 5 T cell receptor beta chains in this list originate from one sample, sequenced in a study of blood T cell repertoires in COVID-19. The method was immunoSEQ multiplex PCR; TCRdb's version includes in-frame clones alone and lacks a portion of them. The table records fewer than 80,000 clones, around nine tenths of them present only once. Sample: peripheral blood. The source is a human donor in a cohort sampled during active COVID-19.

This chain uses TRBV19 with TRBJ2-3, with D perhaps TRBD1 (7 bases). Trimming stripped 5 bases from V and 4 bases from J, with 13 bases between. Germline V gives CDR1 LNHDA, CDR2 SQIVND (reference sequence). This CDR3 is built from 14 residues. CDR3 in amino acids: CASSGGRGADTQYF. The CDR3 bases are TGTGCCAGTAGTGGAGGCAGGGGGGCAGATACGCAGTATTTT.

The sample holds one count of this clone. The chain links TRBV15 to TRBJ2-3; D gene uncertain. The CDR3 has 16 residues. Germline CDR1 is LNHNV and CDR2 is YYDKDF (reference sequence). V was pared by 5 bases and J by 2 bases, with 17 bases between. The CDR3 loop reads CATSSSWAKATDTQYF. CDR3 coding DNA: TGTGCCACCAGCTCCTCTTGGGCGAAGGCCACAGATACGCAGTATTTT.

V is TRBV29-1 and J is TRBJ2-5, with TRBD2 as a possible D gene (5 bases). The CDR3 runs 13 residues. V shed 6 bases and J shed 1 base, with 12 bases lying between them. CDR1 is SQVTM, CDR2 ANQGSEA, per germline. CDR3: CSVKPGIQETQYF. The CDR3 nucleotides are TGCAGCGTGAAACCGGGGATCCAAGAGACCCAGTACTTC.

The chain combines TRBV4-3 with TRBJ1-3, with 8 bases fitting TRBD1. From germline, CDR1 is LGHNA and CDR2 YSLEER. Unmatched junction bases numbered 14, after V lost 4 bases and J lost 3 bases. The CDR3 has 18 residues. CDR3 bases: TGCGCCAGCAGCCCCGGGCGTTTGACACAGGGGGATGGAAACACCATATATTTT. This gives the protein CASSPGRLTQGDGNTIYF.

This rearrangement joins TRBV6-6 to TRBJ2-7; D is ambiguous. Trimming shortened V by 0 bases and J by 2 bases, and 8 bases separated the two germline ends. Germline loops: CDR1 MNHNY, CDR2 SVGAGI (reference sequence). This CDR3 comprises 14 residues. CDR3 nucleotide sequence: TGTGCCAGCAGTTACTCGGCAGGTCCCTACGAGCAGTACTTC. Encoded protein: CASSYSAGPYEQYF.